The 14 T cell receptor beta chains below all came from one sample that was sequenced in a study of OX40 agonist ivuxolimab in advanced cancers. Libraries were prepared by immunoSEQ multiplex PCR; TCRdb keeps only in-frame clonotypes and omits some of them. The sample has around 72,000 clones, about 84% seen once. This specimen consisted of CD4+ or CD8+ T cells sorted from blood, obtained in a trial of the OX40 agonist ivuxolimab. All receptors derive from an adult with an advanced solid tumor such as melanoma, head and neck, liver or kidney cancer.

V is TRBV9 and J is TRBJ1-3; D not resolved. V lost 0 bases and J lost 0, with 4 bases in between. CDR1 and CDR2 from the germline V gene are SGDLS and YYNGEE. The CDR3 sequence is 14 residues long. CDR3 protein: CASSVAISGNTIYF. CDR3 in DNA: TGTGCCAGCAGCGTAGCTATCTCTGGAAACACCATATATTTT.

CDR3 nucleotides: TGTGCCAGCAGCTTCGGCCTAGCGGGGGATCCCTTCACAGATACGCAGTATTTT. Translating gives CASSFGLAGDPFTDTQYF. The chain employs TRBV5-4 and TRBJ2-3; 10 nucleotides line up with TRBD2. With V trimmed by 2 bases and J by 2 bases, 11 bases remained unmatched. The CDR3 sequence is 18 residues long. Germline CDR1 reads SGHNT; CDR2 reads YYREEE (reference sequence).

This chain uses TRBV7-2 with TRBJ1-1; 10 bases line up with TRBD1. The V segment lost 5 bases and the J segment 8 bases; nucleotides outside the gene matches: 8. Germline V lookup: CDR1 SGHTA, CDR2 FQGNSA. The CDR3 consists of 14 residues. CDR3 bases: TGTGCCAGCAGCCCTGGGACAGGGGTCGGGGAAGCTTTCTTT. Its translation: CASSPGTGVGEAFF.

The genes are TRBV2 and TRBJ2-1, with D unclear. With 2 bases removed from V and 4 bases from J, the gap between germline ends came to 9 bases. The CDR3 runs to 14 residues. Germline V gene lookup returns CDR1 SNHLY and CDR2 FYNNEI. CDR3 sequence: CASSERSRYNEQFF. For the CDR3, the DNA is TGTGCCAGCAGTGAAAGAAGTAGATACAATGAGCAGTTCTTC.

The sample holds a few counts of this clone. The chain recombines TRBV11-2 with TRBJ1-2, with TRBD1 matching 7 bases. This CDR3 is built from 15 residues. J gave up 2 bases and V 4 bases, and 7 bases lay outside the gene matches. CDR1 is SGHAT, CDR2 FQNNGV, per germline. The CDR3 protein is CASSSRQGLNYGYTF. CDR3 nucleotide sequence: TGTGCCAGCAGCTCCCGACAGGGCTTAAACTATGGCTACACCTTC.

This rearrangement joins TRBV7-3 to TRBJ2-1; 8 bases are shared with TRBD2. Unmatched junction bases numbered 13, after V lost 5 bases and J lost 10 bases. CDR3 length: 15 residues. Germline values: CDR1 SGHTA, CDR2 FQGTGA. CDR3 in amino acids: CASSPSPAGVGEQFF. The CDR3 DNA follows: TGTGCCAGCAGCCCCAGTCCAGCGGGAGTGGGAGAGCAGTTCTTC.

This clone appeared a few times. V gene TRBV18 combines with J gene TRBJ1-5; D not resolved. Between the trimmed V and J ends, which lost 2 bases and 4 bases, there was a span of 9 bases. Germline V gene lookup returns CDR1 KGHSH and CDR2 LQKENI. The CDR3 is made up of 14 amino acids. For the CDR3, the DNA is TGTGCCAGCTCACCAGGCGGACGGAATCAGCCCCAGCATTTT. Translation: CASSPGGRNQPQHF.

The CDR3 sequence: CASTLAGFTDTQYF. In DNA form, the CDR3 reads TGCGCCAGCACCTTAGCGGGGTTCACAGATACGCAGTATTTT. The V gene is TRBV5-1, the J gene TRBJ2-3; TRBD2 matches 8 bases. The CDR3 consists of 14 residues. The junction had 5 bases not matched to a gene; V was cut back by 6 bases and J by 2 bases. Germline lookup yields CDR1 SGHRS and CDR2 YFSETQ.

This clone was counted a few times. The genes are TRBV10-2 and TRBJ2-5; no definite D call. The CDR3 is 13 amino acids. Deletions cut 4 bases from V and 1 base from J, with 7 bases between. Germline loops: CDR1 WSHSY, CDR2 SAAADI. CDR3 in DNA: TGCGCCAGCAGTGGGTCGGGCCAAGAGACCCAGTACTTC. It specifies CASSGSGQETQYF.

The V and J genes are TRBV28 and TRBJ2-7; the D gene is possibly TRBD2 (6 bases). Germline V gene data show CDR1 as MDHEN and CDR2 as SYDVKM. The CDR3 has 13 amino acids. The germline V and J ends were trimmed by 10 bases and 6 bases, with 19 bases remaining between them. The CDR3 sequence is CATNPPGRSEQYF. The CDR3 bases are TGTGCCACAAATCCTCCGGGGAGGAGCGAGCAGTACTTC.

The chain combines TRBV19 with TRBJ2-7; the D gene is possibly TRBD1 (5 bases). The CDR3 loop spans 14 amino acids. Germline V gene data show CDR1 as LNHDA and CDR2 as SQIVND (reference sequence). V lost 1 base and J 6 bases, leaving 13 bases between the germline ends. The CDR3 loop reads CASSIGSWGFEQYF. CDR3 in DNA: TGTGCCAGTAGTATAGGATCTTGGGGCTTCGAGCAGTACTTC.

V and J are TRBV27 and TRBJ1-2, with a weak D call TRBD1 (5 bases). Trimming took 6 bases from V and 8 from J, leaving 13 bases between them. The CDR3 runs to 12 residues. The germline V gene encodes CDR1 MNHEY and CDR2 SMNVEV (reference sequence). CDR3 DNA: TGTGCCAGCAGGGGCAGGGTAAGCGGCTACACCTTC. Its protein is CASRGRVSGYTF.

The chain has TRBV7-9 and TRBJ2-6, with D perhaps matching TRBD1 (6 bases). Trimming stripped 3 bases from V and 2 bases from J, with 14 bases between. The germline gives CDR1 SEHNR, CDR2 FQNEAQ (reference sequence). This CDR3 spans 17 amino acids. The CDR3 DNA reads as TGTGCCAGCAGCTTTCTTACCCCAGGGGCTGGGGCCAACGTCCTGACTTTC. This codes for CASSFLTPGAGANVLTF.

The J gene is TRBJ2-1, the V gene TRBV30, with TRBD2 matching 7 bases. The length of the CDR3 is 14 residues. The germline V gene encodes CDR1 GTSNPN and CDR2 SVGIG (reference sequence). The J segment lost 4 bases and the V segment lost 2 bases, leaving 5 bases of the junction unmatched. CDR3 coding DNA: TGTGCCTGGAGTTGGCTAGCGGATTACAATGAGCAGTTCTTC. Encoded protein: CAWSWLADYNEQFF.